This is a list of T cell receptor beta chains from one sample in a study of lymphopenia after photon versus proton radiotherapy. Libraries were prepared by immunoSEQ multiplex PCR; TCRdb keeps only in-frame clonotypes and omits some of them. Of 55,000 to 70,000 clones detected, 85% to 95% appear once; the ten largest clones hold about 2.2%. The sample in question was peripheral blood, obtained from a patient treated with photon-based radiotherapy. These receptors were collected from a woman aged 40 to 49 with cholangiocarcinoma. CDR3s include the opening cysteine and the closing phenylalanine or tryptophan. The D gene is left open where the match is weak. Size values are once, few and many counts, or a class for expanded clones, and some rows have none.

clone_size: NA; d_call: NA; v_call: TRBV9; j_call: TRBJ1-2; cdr3_nt: TGTGCCAGCAGCGTTACGGGACTCGGTGCTAACTATGGCTACACCTTC; cdr3_aa: CASSVTGLGANYGYTF
clone_size: NA; d_call: NA; v_call: TRBV28; j_call: TRBJ2-3; cdr3_nt: TGTGCCAGCAGCTCTTCGGACAGTCGCACAGATACGCAGTATTTT; cdr3_aa: CASSSSDSRTDTQYF
clone_size: NA; d_call: NA; v_call: TRBV7-9; j_call: TRBJ2-2; cdr3_nt: TGTGCCAGCAGCTTCAAGGGCACCGGGGAGCTGTTTTTT; cdr3_aa: CASSFKGTGELFF
clone_size: NA; d_call: NA; v_call: TRBV28; j_call: TRBJ2-7; cdr3_nt: TGTGCCAGCAGTTCCGCGGGGTACGAGCAGTACTTC; cdr3_aa: CASSSAGYEQYF
clone_size: NA; d_call: TRBD1; v_call: TRBV9; j_call: TRBJ2-2; cdr3_nt: TGTGCCAGCAGCGTAGGGCAGGGGGCGCCCCTGGGGACCGGGGAGCTGTTTTTT; cdr3_aa: CASSVGQGAPLGTGELFF
clone_size: NA; d_call: TRBD2; v_call: TRBV9; j_call: TRBJ2-7; cdr3_nt: TGTGCCAGCAGCGCAGCCGGGACTAGCGGGAGCTACGAGCAGTACTTC; cdr3_aa: CASSAAGTSGSYEQYF
clone_size: NA; d_call: TRBD1; v_call: TRBV6-5; j_call: TRBJ2-5; cdr3_nt: TGTGCCAGCAGCCCGGACAGGAAGACCCAGTACTTC; cdr3_aa: CASSPDRKTQYF
clone_size: NA; d_call: NA; v_call: TRBV11-2; j_call: TRBJ1-1; cdr3_nt: TGTGCCAGCAGCTTAGCGGGGCGCAGAGGCACTGAAGCTTTCTTT; cdr3_aa: CASSLAGRRGTEAFF
clone_size: NA; d_call: NA; v_call: TRBV7-2; j_call: TRBJ1-3; cdr3_nt: TGTGCCAGCAGCTTAGGGGGATCTGGAAACACCATATATTTT; cdr3_aa: CASSLGGSGNTIYF
clone_size: NA; d_call: TRBD2; v_call: TRBV10-1; j_call: TRBJ2-1; cdr3_nt: TGCGCCAGCAGCTCCGGGACTAGCGGGATCAATGAGCAGTTCTTC; cdr3_aa: CASSSGTSGINEQFF
clone_size: NA; d_call: NA; v_call: TRBV7-3; j_call: TRBJ1-1; cdr3_nt: TGTGCCAGCAGCCCCCTATCGCAAGGAGACACTGAAGCTTTCTTT; cdr3_aa: CASSPLSQGDTEAFF
clone_size: NA; d_call: TRBD2; v_call: TRBV4-1; j_call: TRBJ2-1; cdr3_nt: TGCGCCAGCAGCCAGGGACTAACCCCTGCGGATGAGCAGTTCTTC; cdr3_aa: CASSQGLTPADEQFF
clone_size: NA; d_call: NA; v_call: TRBV19; j_call: TRBJ1-2; cdr3_nt: TGTGCCAGTAGTCCTCTCTCGACAGCAATCTATGGCTACACCTTC; cdr3_aa: CASSPLSTAIYGYTF
clone_size: NA; d_call: NA; v_call: TRBV6-1; j_call: TRBJ1-1; cdr3_nt: TGTGCCAGCAGTGTAAGGGCAGGGGATGAAGCTTTCTTT; cdr3_aa: CASSVRAGDEAFF
clone_size: NA; d_call: NA; v_call: TRBV5-4; j_call: TRBJ1-2; cdr3_nt: TGTGCCAGCAGCCCTGGAGAGCGCCGGTTGGGCTATGGCTACACCTTC; cdr3_aa: CASSPGERRLGYGYTF
clone_size: NA; d_call: NA; v_call: TRBV5-1; j_call: TRBJ2-2; cdr3_nt: TGCGCCAGCACGTCAGGTGGTTCCACCGGGGAGCTGTTTTTT; cdr3_aa: CASTSGGSTGELFF
clone_size: once; d_call: NA; v_call: TRBV4-1; j_call: TRBJ2-1; cdr3_nt: TGCGCCAGCAGCCCACTAGGGACCCTCCCAAATGAGCAGTTCTTC; cdr3_aa: CASSPLGTLPNEQFF
clone_size: once; d_call: NA; v_call: TRBV4-2; j_call: TRBJ2-3; cdr3_nt: TGTGCCAGCAGCCAAGAAGGCGGATTGGTGGGAGTGACAGATACGCAGTATTTT; cdr3_aa: CASSQEGGLVGVTDTQYF
clone_size: NA; d_call: NA; v_call: TRBV9; j_call: TRBJ2-2; cdr3_nt: TGTGCCAGCAGCGTAGCCCCTTTTGGGGACGGGGAGCTGTTTTTT; cdr3_aa: CASSVAPFGDGELFF
clone_size: NA; d_call: TRBD1; v_call: TRBV6-5; j_call: TRBJ1-2; cdr3_nt: TGTGCCAGCAGTTACTCGTATGACAGGGGGGGAGACTACACCTTC; cdr3_aa: CASSYSYDRGGDYTF
clone_size: NA; d_call: NA; v_call: TRBV5-1; j_call: TRBJ2-2; cdr3_nt: TGCGCCAGCAGCTTGTCGGGGGCACCCGGGGAGCTGTTTTTT; cdr3_aa: CASSLSGAPGELFF
clone_size: NA; d_call: NA; v_call: TRBV29-1; j_call: TRBJ2-3; cdr3_nt: TGCAGCGTTGAAGATCGTAAGGGAACAGATACGCAGTATTTT; cdr3_aa: CSVEDRKGTDTQYF
clone_size: NA; d_call: NA; v_call: TRBV7-3; j_call: TRBJ2-1; cdr3_nt: TGTGCCAGCAGCTTAGCGGGGCTGGGTGAGCAGTTCTTC; cdr3_aa: CASSLAGLGEQFF
clone_size: NA; d_call: NA; v_call: TRBV5-1; j_call: TRBJ1-5; cdr3_nt: TGCGCCAGCAGCAGGGACGGAGGGAATCAGCCCCAGCATTTT; cdr3_aa: CASSRDGGNQPQHF
clone_size: NA; d_call: NA; v_call: TRBV11-3; j_call: TRBJ2-2; cdr3_nt: TGTGCCAGCAGCCTGGGGGAAGAAGGGGAGCTGTTTTTT; cdr3_aa: CASSLGEEGELFF
clone_size: NA; d_call: NA; v_call: TRBV28; j_call: TRBJ1-5; cdr3_nt: TGTGCCAGCAGTTCGGTCGGCTCAAGCAATCAGCCCCAGCATTTT; cdr3_aa: CASSSVGSSNQPQHF
clone_size: once; d_call: NA; v_call: TRBV7-2; j_call: TRBJ1-1; cdr3_nt: TGTGCCAGCAGCTCCCCCTTAGGGGGTTTGTACACTGAAGCTTTCTTT; cdr3_aa: CASSSPLGGLYTEAFF
clone_size: NA; d_call: NA; v_call: TRBV5-6; j_call: TRBJ1-2; cdr3_nt: TGTGCCAGCAGCTTGGGGCAGAACTATGGCTACACCTTC; cdr3_aa: CASSLGQNYGYTF
clone_size: NA; d_call: NA; v_call: TRBV5-1; j_call: TRBJ1-1; cdr3_nt: TGCGCCAGCAGCTTGGAGGCAGGGCCGGTGACTGAAGCTTTCTTT; cdr3_aa: CASSLEAGPVTEAFF
clone_size: NA; d_call: TRBD1; v_call: TRBV7-9; j_call: TRBJ1-1; cdr3_nt: TGTGCCAGCAGCCCAGGGGACAGGGAGAACACTGAAGCTTTCTTT; cdr3_aa: CASSPGDRENTEAFF
clone_size: once; d_call: NA; v_call: TRBV18; j_call: TRBJ2-5; cdr3_nt: TGTGCCAGCTCACCCAGCCCTGAGACCCAGTACTTC; cdr3_aa: CASSPSPETQYF
clone_size: NA; d_call: NA; v_call: TRBV7-2; j_call: TRBJ2-3; cdr3_nt: TGTGCCAGCAGCTTAGGCCGGGGTCGGGATACGCAGTATTTT; cdr3_aa: CASSLGRGRDTQYF